A single sample is the source of the 17 T cell receptor beta chains below, sequenced in a study of blood T cell repertoires in COVID-19. The table came from immunoSEQ multiplex PCR; TCRdb's copy has only in-frame clones and leaves some out. The top ten hold approximately 2% of the sample, which has under 350,000 clones, roughly 90% seen once. The sequencing input was peripheral blood. Every receptor here comes from a woman under 40 with COVID-19, enrolled during active disease.

This clone has a handful of counts. This chain links TRBV7-9 with TRBJ2-2; possible D gene TRBD1, 6 bases. In germline, CDR1 is SEHNR, CDR2 FQNEAQ (reference sequence). V was pared by 5 bases and J by 1 base, with 14 bases between. The CDR3 is made up of 16 amino acids. The CDR3 protein is CASSLPPGQNTGELFF. The DNA for the CDR3 is TGTGCCAGCAGCCTGCCGCCGGGACAGAACACCGGGGAGCTGTTTTTT.

This chain connects TRBV6-2 or TRBV6-3 to TRBJ2-7; 7 bases line up with TRBD1. CDR1 and CDR2 (germline): MNHEY, SVGEGT. CDR3 length: 16 residues. V was pared by 0 bases and J by 1 base, with 6 bases of the junction left unmatched. The CDR3 DNA sequence: TGTGCCAGCAGTTACTCACACCGGGACAGTTCCTACGAGCAGTACTTC. Its translation: CASSYSHRDSSYEQYF.

V usage is TRBV2 and J usage is TRBJ1-5, with 8 bases lining up with TRBD1. V shed 2 bases, J shed 3 bases, and the junction held 6 bases outside the gene matches. The CDR3 is 16 residues long. The germline V gene has CDR1 SNHLY and CDR2 FYNNEI. For the CDR3, the DNA is TGTGCCAGCAGTGAACCCTCCAGGGGGCACAATCAGCCCCAGCATTTT. It is translated as CASSEPSRGHNQPQHF.

The V gene is TRBV6-1, the J gene TRBJ1-2, with 7 positions matching TRBD1. In germline, CDR1 is MNHNS, CDR2 SASEGT. The CDR3 has 14 amino acids. J lost 9 bases, V lost 0 bases, and 7 bases had no gene match. The CDR3 loop reads CASSEASGGDRYTF. The CDR3 DNA is TGTGCCAGCAGTGAAGCGTCAGGGGGTGATCGCTACACCTTC.

J is TRBJ2-7 and V is TRBV19; a weak D match, TRBD2 (6 bases). The length of the CDR3 is 15 residues. The V end lost 5 bases, the J end lost 4 bases, and 18 bases lay between the germline ends. Germline loops: CDR1 LNHDA, CDR2 SQIVND (reference sequence). The CDR3 nucleotides are TGTGCCAGTAGTTTGGTTCGAGGGGCGGGGTACGAGCAGTACTTC. Its translation is CASSLVRGAGYEQYF.

The CDR3 protein is CASSRGGNEKLFF. The CDR3 coding sequence is TGTGCCAGCTCACGAGGGGGTAATGAAAAACTGTTTTTT. This rearrangement joins TRBV18 to TRBJ1-4; D might be TRBD1 (6 bases). CDR1 KGHSH and CDR2 LQKENI come from the germline V gene. The V end was cut by 4 bases, the J end by 4 bases, with 7 bases between. The length of the CDR3 is 13 residues.

The rearrangement links TRBV19 to TRBJ1-5, with D perhaps TRBD1 (6 bases). The germline V gene has CDR1 LNHDA and CDR2 SQIVND (reference sequence). The CDR3 runs to 17 residues. V was clipped by 6 bases and J by 3 bases, with 21 bases between them. The CDR3 sequence is CASSLGVGQGYNQPQHF. For the CDR3, the DNA is TGTGCCAGTAGCCTGGGGGTTGGGCAGGGGTACAATCAGCCCCAGCATTTT.

The V and J genes are TRBV25-1 and TRBJ1-1; 7 bases fit TRBD1. The V segment lost 10 bases and the J segment 6 bases; nucleotides outside the gene matches: 11. Germline values: CDR1 MGHDK, CDR2 SYGVNS. This CDR3 is built from 13 residues. The DNA for the CDR3 is TGTGCCACTGGGGACAGTCTTCTTGCTGAAGCTTTCTTT. Protein product: CATGDSLLAEAFF.

The rearrangement links TRBV6-5 to TRBJ1-2, with D perhaps matching TRBD1 (5 bases). Germline CDR1 MNHEY, CDR2 SVGAGI. Trimming removed 8 bases at V and 4 bases at J, with 14 bases between. The CDR3 covers 13 residues. CDR3 residues: CASVLLQGYGYTF. DNA for the CDR3: TGTGCCAGCGTCCTTCTCCAGGGCTATGGCTACACCTTC.

The gene calls are TRBV3-1 (or the pseudogene TRBV3-2) and TRBJ1-4; D gene uncertain. The CDR3 is 11 residues long. The V end was cut by 0 bases, the J end by 14 bases, with 7 bases between. Germline V lookup: CDR1 LGHDT, CDR2 YNNKEL (reference sequence). The DNA for the CDR3 is TGTGCCAGCAGCCAAGAGGGCAGTCTGTTTTTT. Translation: CASSQEGSLFF.

V gene TRBV18 combines with J gene TRBJ1-4, with D possibly TRBD1 on 5 matching bases. The CDR3 covers 15 residues. Germline-derived CDR1 and CDR2 are KGHSH and LQKENI. Trimming took off 6 bases at V and 5 bases at J, with 16 bases between the two ends. The CDR3 region has the DNA TGTGCCAGCTCGCGCGAACAGGTGCCGAATGAAAAACTGTTTTTT. Its protein product is CASSREQVPNEKLFF. The entire variable domain, with the rest obtained from reference TRBV18 and TRBJ1-4, is as follows: NAGVMQNPRHLVRRRGQEARLRCSPMKGHSHVYWYRQLPEEGLKFMVYLQKENIIDESGMPKERFSAEFPKEGPSILRIQQVVRGDSAAYFCASSREQVPNEKLFFGSGTQLSVL.

The CDR3 reads CASSHPGVGRVAEAFF. The CDR3 DNA reads TGTGCCAGCAGCCACCCCGGGGTGGGTAGGGTCGCTGAAGCTTTCTTT. This chain uses TRBV4-2 with TRBJ1-1; D gene uncertain. This CDR3 is 16 amino acids long. V was pared by 3 bases and J by 6 bases, with 20 bases between. Per the germline V gene, CDR1 is LGHNA and CDR2 is YNFKEQ.

CDR3 DNA: TGTGCCAGCAGTTTCGAGCTGGGGCGCCAGCATTTT. This translates into CASSFELGRQHF. The chain couples TRBV28 to TRBJ1-5; weak D call: TRBD1 (5 bases). Deletions cut 3 bases from V and 12 bases from J, with 12 bases between. The germline gives CDR1 MDHEN, CDR2 SYDVKM. CDR3 length: 12 residues.

The chain carries TRBV18 and TRBJ2-2; TRBD2 agrees at 9 bases. This CDR3 has 16 amino acids. The germline gives CDR1 KGHSH, CDR2 LQKENI. V was pared by 4 bases and J by 2 bases, with 5 bases of the junction left unmatched. CDR3 region: CASSRGGAQNTGELFF. The CDR3, as DNA: TGTGCCAGCTCACGCGGGGGGGCACAAAACACCGGGGAGCTGTTTTTT.

The V gene is TRBV11-2, the J gene TRBJ1-6; D remains unclear. This CDR3 comprises 14 residues. The germline V gene has CDR1 SGHAT and CDR2 FQNNGV. Trimming shortened V by 3 bases and J by 7 bases, and 10 bases separated the two germline ends. Here the CDR3 DNA reads TGTGCCAGCAGCTTTGAAACACCAAATTCACCCCTCCACTTT. Residues: CASSFETPNSPLHF.

The chain combines TRBV4-1 with TRBJ2-5, with TRBD1 matching over 8 bases. V shed 1 base and J 5 bases; nucleotides not matched to a gene: 3. Per germline, CDR1 MGHRA and CDR2 YSYEKL. The CDR3 runs to 14 residues. The CDR3 DNA reads as TGCGCCAGCAGCCAAGGACAGGGGATGGAGACCCAGTACTTC. Residues: CASSQGQGMETQYF.

This chain connects TRBV11-2 to TRBJ1-2, with TRBD1 as a possible D gene (6 bases). Trimming shortened V by 3 bases and J by 5 bases, and 19 bases separated the two germline ends. Germline values: CDR1 SGHAT, CDR2 FQNNGV. CDR3 size: 16 residues. The CDR3 region has the DNA TGTGCCAGCAGCTTGGATACCGGCCAGGGGATGTATGGCTACACCTTC. Translating it yields CASSLDTGQGMYGYTF.